The clone carrying this T cell receptor (beta chain) was observed a few times. The target antigen is unknown. The CDR3 covers 14 residues. Trimming removed 2 bases from V and 6 bases from J; junction bases left unmatched: 2. CDR1 is MNHEY and CDR2 is SVGAGI in the germline V gene. The sample belongs to a study of T-cell memory formation after mild COVID-19. Study summary: TCR clusters largely stayed donor specific. Study-wide results and limits: SARS-CoV-2 specificity was not confirmed for second-wave clones peaking on day 37. There were some responding clones in pre-infection memory, which suggested that cross-reactive memory had joined.

TCRdb reprocessed the 5' RACE reads via MiXCR and lists one record per CDR3 protein. Of approximately 500,000 distinct CDR3 sequences detected, about 23% appear once; the ten largest clones hold around an eighth. This chain uses TRBV6-5 with TRBJ2-7, with TRBD2 identical over 12 bases. The material sequenced was PBMCs or a T cell subset sorted from them (not recorded which). The clonotype was recovered from an adult woman who had mild COVID-19 (a few samples of this study predate the infection). Cell type and time point are not known. The CDR3 DNA reads TGTGCCAGCAGTTACCGGGGACTAGCGGGCGAGCAGTACTTC. Protein product: CASSYRGLAGEQYF.